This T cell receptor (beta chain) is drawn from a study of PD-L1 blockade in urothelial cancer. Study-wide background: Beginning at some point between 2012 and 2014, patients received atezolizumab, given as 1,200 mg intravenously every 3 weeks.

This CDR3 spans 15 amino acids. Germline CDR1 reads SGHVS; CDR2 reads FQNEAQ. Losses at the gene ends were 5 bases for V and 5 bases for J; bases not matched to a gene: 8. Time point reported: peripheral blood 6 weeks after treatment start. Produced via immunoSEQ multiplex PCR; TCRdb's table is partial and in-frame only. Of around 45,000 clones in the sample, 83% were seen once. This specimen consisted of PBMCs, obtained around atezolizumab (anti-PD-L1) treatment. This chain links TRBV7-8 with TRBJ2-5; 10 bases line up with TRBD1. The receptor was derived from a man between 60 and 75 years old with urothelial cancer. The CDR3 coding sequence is TGTGCCAGCAGCGCAAGGGACAGGGGTCGGGAGACCCAGTACTTC. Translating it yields CASSARDRGRETQYF.